The 5 T cell receptor beta chains listed next were all sequenced from one sample in a study of T cell responses to AZD1222 COVID-19 vaccine (dated by TCRdb to about 2021). The method behind the library was the immunoSEQ multiplex PCR assay. Entries here come from immuneACCESS through TCRdb and include only in-frame sequences with V and J called. Some clones fail to appear in such tables; in the studies checked, an unresolved V gene covers under half of the shortfall, and the cause of the remainder is unknown. In this sample the table shows 150,000 to 200,000 clones, about 93% of which occur a single time. The top ten clonotypes cover roughly 1% of the sample. The time point label on this specimen signifies: about 28 days (+/-7) after the second vaccine dose. Read against the paper, the sample's treatment or condition label means: meningococcal conjugate vaccine given as trial control. The source material was peripheral blood, sampled 28 days after the second dose of the MenACWY control vaccine. Source of these receptors: an adult who received the MenACWY meningococcal vaccine as a control.

The rearrangement joins TRBV28 to TRBJ1-4; TRBD1 is a possible D gene (5 bases). Trimming took 5 bases from V and 10 from J, leaving 20 bases between them. The CDR3 length is 15 residues. In germline, CDR1 is MDHEN, CDR2 SYDVKM. CDR3 DNA sequence: TGTGCCAGCAGTCTCTCCGGGACGATTGGAGGAAAACTGTTTTTT. Its translation: CASSLSGTIGGKLFF.

The chain uses TRBV2 and TRBJ1-1; D is uncertain. The germline V gene has CDR1 SNHLY and CDR2 FYNNEI. V was clipped by 11 bases and J by 7 bases, with 11 bases between them. The CDR3 totals 10 residues. The CDR3 loop is CAPQAGEAFF. CDR3 sequence (DNA): TGTGCCCCCCAAGCGGGTGAAGCTTTCTTT. The whole variable domain, filled in from reference TRBV2 and TRBJ1-1, reads EPEVTQTPSHQVTQMGQEVILRCVPISNHLYFYWYRQILGQKVEFLVSFYNNEISEKSEIFDDQFSVERPDGSNFTLKIRSTKLEDSAMYFCAPQAGEAFFGQGTRLTVV.

The chain joins TRBV6-5 to TRBJ2-1, with D uncertain. V dropped 0 bases and J dropped 6 bases, with 3 bases sitting between them. The germline CDR1 and CDR2 sequences are MNHEY and SVGAGI. This CDR3 region has 12 residues. The CDR3 loop is CASSYSGNEQFF. Here the CDR3 DNA reads TGTGCCAGCAGTTACTCGGGCAATGAGCAGTTCTTC.

The genes are TRBV18 and TRBJ1-1; unclear D gene. CDR3 size: 13 residues. From germline, CDR1 is KGHSH and CDR2 LQKENI. Trimming cost V 2 bases and J 6 bases, with 10 bases left between them. CDR3 sequence (DNA): TGTGCCAGCTCACCAAGGAAAGGCGCTGAAGCTTTCTTT. As protein: CASSPRKGAEAFF.

This clone was picked up a small number of times. CDR3 coding DNA: TGTGCCAGCAGCTTAGGGTGGAGCACCTATAATTCACCCCTCCACTTT. It yields the protein CASSLGWSTYNSPLHF. This chain links TRBV7-2 with TRBJ1-6; the D is unclear. V lost 1 base to trimming and J lost 2 bases, with 9 bases between them. In germline, CDR1 is SGHTA, CDR2 FQGNSA. There are 16 residues in the CDR3.